This T cell receptor (beta chain) was observed in a study of blood T cell repertoires in COVID-19 (dated by TCRdb to 2020 to 2022). With respect to the entire study: Collaborator samples came from the United States, Italy and Spain and covered acute and convalescent phases of COVID-19. The repertoires were made available in a free public database intended to serve as a resource for research on the immune response to SARS-CoV-2. Where available, HLA class I and class II types were obtained from metadata supplied by the sample provider rather than from assay-based typing. Nearly every sample came with metadata listing a de-identified subject ID, COVID-19 status, age in years and sex. Deeply sampled blood TCRbeta repertoires from subjects exposed to, actively infected with, or recovered from COVID-19 were included in the dataset. Samples were obtained from the ongoing ImmuneRACE study (first 160 participants) and from some 1,200 subjects provided by 6 global collaborators. The material from the prospective study consisted of cDNA or gDNA derived from T cells, B-cell-depleted T cells, or PBMCs. The investigation overall reported the following: The quantity of clinical and demographic metadata differed by source and by participant and was supplied without curation.

TCRbeta CDR3 regions were amplified from genomic DNA by means of the immunoSEQ Assay, a bias-controlled multiplex PCR. For the original study's pipeline: Nucleated cell counts per sample were estimated from amplification of reference gene primers within the assay. To quantify the absolute abundance of each unique TCRbeta CDR3 rearrangement, sequence reads were collapsed and filtered. For each sample, productive Simpson clonality was calculated as the square root of Simpson's diversity index across productive rearrangements. This immuneACCESS table, as held by TCRdb, lists in-frame sequences with V and J called but not all clones. Of the missing ones, under half trace to an unresolved V gene in checked studies; the others have no known cause. That table gives V, J and clone size, and the DNA gave D and trimming. The sample contains fewer than 200,000 clones, roughly 81% of them found a single time. The ten most abundant clones make up under 6.5% of the sample.

This clone was observed a handful of times. Its recognized antigen is unknown. No quality values exist for individual bases; no much larger clone is one base distant. At one collaborating source in Seattle, patients were enrolled during active infection and were followed longitudinally through the course of disease. The collaborating institutions used their own protocols to collect whole blood in K2EDTA tubes. Collaborator samples were shipped for TCRbeta analysis as frozen whole blood, isolated PBMCs, or DNA extracted from either sample type. Looking up the germline V gene yields CDR1 SGHTA and CDR2 FQGTGA. Trimming costs V 2 bases and J 3 bases, and their ends lie 10 bases apart. From cysteine to phenylalanine, the CDR3 is 14 amino acids long. CDR3 DNA is the only sequence kept; it has 42 bases, read in frame from the first base.

The V and J segments used are TRBV7-3 and TRBJ1-1, with no confidently assigned D gene. This TCR derives from a woman between 50 and 59 years old with COVID-19, enrolled during active disease. The specimen sequenced was peripheral blood. The CDR3 reads CASSLAAEYTEAFF. The nucleotide sequence reads as follows: TGTGCCAGCAGCTTAGCCGCGGAATACACTGAAGCTTTCTTT.